A selection of T cell receptor beta chains follows, all from one sample in a study of cytomegalovirus exposure and HLA in healthy donors. Profiled with immunoSEQ multiplex PCR; TCRdb holds only in-frame clones, not every one. The sample contains fewer than 200,000 clones, around 80% of which appear only once. Sequences were obtained from PBMCs. The receptor source for this set is a woman aged 45-59 years in good health and CMV-seropositive. CDR3s include the opening cysteine and the closing phenylalanine or tryptophan. The D gene is left open where the match is weak. Clone size, where shown, is once, few, many, or a class for clones that have expanded.

v_call	j_call	d_call	clone_size	cdr3_aa	cdr3_nt
TRBV4-2	TRBJ2-3	-	-	CASSQGGGEKKNTQYF	TGTGCCAGCAGCCAAGGAGGGGGGGAGAAGAAAAATACGCAGTATTTT
TRBV18	TRBJ2-6	-	-	CASSPTGRVSGANVLTF	TGTGCCAGCTCACCTACCGGGCGGGTTTCTGGGGCCAACGTCCTGACTTTC
TRBV5-8	TRBJ1-2	-	-	CASSLRRGTGYGYTF	TGTGCCAGCAGCTTGAGGAGGGGAACGGGCTATGGCTACACCTTC
TRBV19	TRBJ1-5	-	-	CASSWRRGNQPQHF	TGTGCCAGTTCATGGCGGAGGGGCAATCAGCCCCAGCATTTT
TRBV27	TRBJ1-2	TRBD1	once	CASSIGQGAGYTF	TGTGCCAGCAGTATCGGACAGGGGGCCGGCTACACCTTC
TRBV5-1	TRBJ2-6	-	few	CASSLDGGQGANVLTF	TGCGCCAGCAGCTTGGATGGAGGGCAAGGGGCCAACGTCCTGACTTTC
TRBV7-3	TRBJ2-3	-	few	CASSIPGSDTQYF	TGTGCCAGCAGCATACCAGGGTCGGATACGCAGTATTTT
TRBV10-3	TRBJ1-2	TRBD1	-	CAMSLGQVDYGYTF	TGTGCCATGTCCCTGGGACAGGTAGACTATGGCTACACCTTC
TRBV30	TRBJ2-2	-	-	CAWSVQFHGSENTGELFF	TGTGCCTGGAGTGTACAGTTTCACGGTAGCGAGAACACCGGGGAGCTGTTTTTT
TRBV21-1	TRBJ2-1	-	-	CASSKGLQREFDNEQFF	TGTGCCAGCAGCAAAGGGTTACAGCGGGAGTTTGACAATGAGCAGTTCTTC
TRBV9	TRBJ2-5	TRBD1	-	CASSPLDRGLQETQYF	TGTGCCAGCAGCCCATTGGACAGGGGACTCCAAGAGACCCAGTACTTC
TRBV9	TRBJ1-6	-	-	CASSVRGDYRSSPLHF	TGTGCCAGCAGCGTTCGTGGGGACTACAGGTCTTCACCCCTCCACTTT
TRBV18	TRBJ1-4	-	few	CASSPVSAEKLFF	TGTGCCAGCTCGCCGGTCTCCGCTGAAAAACTGTTTTTT
TRBV18	TRBJ1-2	TRBD1	-	CASSPRWGQGAPGYGYTF	TGTGCCAGCTCACCACGCTGGGGACAGGGGGCGCCGGGCTATGGCTACACCTTC
TRBV15	TRBJ1-2	-	-	CATYGGVRYGYTF	TGTGCCACCTATGGCGGGGTACGCTATGGCTACACCTTC
TRBV6-5	TRBJ1-2	TRBD1	-	CASSILGQGHGYTF	TGTGCCAGCAGCATCTTGGGACAGGGACATGGCTACACCTTC
TRBV11-3	TRBJ2-1	-	-	CASSLGTAQFF	TGTGCCAGCAGCTTAGGGACAGCCCAGTTCTTC
TRBV5-6	TRBJ2-7	-	-	CASSLDSPTYEQYF	TGTGCCAGCAGCCTGGACAGCCCAACCTACGAGCAGTACTTC
TRBV5-5	TRBJ2-3	-	-	CASSPGTDTQYF	TGTGCCAGCAGCCCGGGGACTGATACGCAGTATTTT
TRBV14	TRBJ2-2	-	-	CASSQDLSAGELFF	TGTGCCAGCAGCCAAGACTTGTCGGCCGGGGAGCTGTTTTTT
TRBV19	TRBJ1-2	-	-	CASSIGDYGYTF	TGTGCCAGTAGTATCGGGGACTATGGCTACACCTTC
TRBV28	TRBJ1-1	-	-	CASSSPRNMRVEAFF	TGTGCCAGCAGTTCGCCAAGGAACATGAGGGTTGAAGCTTTCTTT
TRBV7-7	TRBJ2-1	TRBD2	-	CASSIGGGHPQFF	TGTGCTAGCAGTATCGGGGGGGGCCACCCCCAGTTCTTC
TRBV7-9	TRBJ2-6	TRBD1	-	CASSSYRGSGANVLTF	TGTGCCAGCAGCTCTTACAGGGGATCTGGGGCCAACGTCCTGACTTTC
TRBV9	TRBJ1-3	-	few	CASSVHGEDTIYF	TGTGCCAGCAGCGTACACGGGGAAGACACCATATATTTT
TRBV28	TRBJ1-2	-	-	CASSRRGSSPGHYGYTF	TGTGCCAGCAGTCGACGGGGAAGCAGTCCCGGCCACTATGGCTACACCTTC
TRBV21-1	TRBJ2-2	-	-	CASSQQGYWDTGELFF	TGTGCCAGCAGCCAACAGGGGTATTGGGACACCGGGGAGCTGTTTTTT
TRBV9	TRBJ1-1	-	-	CASGRRGNTEAFF	TGTGCCAGCGGGCGACGGGGGAACACTGAAGCTTTCTTT
TRBV6-6	TRBJ1-1	-	few	CASLPGQSNTEAFF	TGTGCCAGCCTTCCCGGACAGTCAAACACTGAAGCTTTCTTT
TRBV11-2	TRBJ1-4	TRBD1	-	CASSLRTGREKLFF	TGTGCCAGCAGCCTCCGGACAGGGAGGGAAAAACTGTTTTTT
TRBV6-5	TRBJ2-1	-	-	CASSYSSNEQFF	TGTGCCAGCAGTTACTCTAGCAATGAGCAGTTCTTC
TRBV6-1	TRBJ2-2	TRBD2	-	CASIVGLAGVQLFF	TGTGCCAGCATCGTCGGACTAGCGGGAGTGCAGCTGTTTTTT
TRBV6-6	TRBJ2-1	-	-	CASSYNNEQFF	TGTGCCAGCAGTTATAATAATGAGCAGTTCTTC
TRBV10-2	TRBJ2-7	TRBD2	-	CASSGEGEQYF	TGCGCCAGCAGTGGGGAGGGCGAGCAGTACTTC
TRBV7-3	TRBJ2-5	TRBD1	-	CASSLSGGLGETQYF	TGTGCCAGCAGCCTCTCAGGGGGCTTGGGGGAGACCCAGTACTTC
TRBV5-1	TRBJ2-7	-	-	CASSLEVYSGLPGYEQYF	TGCGCTAGCAGCTTGGAAGTATACTCCGGACTCCCTGGGTACGAGCAGTACTTC
TRBV6-5	TRBJ2-3	-	-	CASIGSRFTDTQYF	TGTGCCAGCATTGGGAGTAGGTTCACAGATACGCAGTATTTT
TRBV10-3	TRBJ2-7	TRBD2	once	CAISGLATTYEQYF	TGTGCCATCAGTGGACTAGCGACCACCTACGAGCAGTACTTC
TRBV6-6	TRBJ1-2	-	-	CASRRDSENYGYTF	TGTGCCAGCAGAAGGGACTCCGAAAACTATGGCTACACCTTC
TRBV27	TRBJ1-1	-	once	CASTLWGGHTEAFF	TGTGCCAGCACCCTTTGGGGGGGGCACACTGAAGCTTTCTTT